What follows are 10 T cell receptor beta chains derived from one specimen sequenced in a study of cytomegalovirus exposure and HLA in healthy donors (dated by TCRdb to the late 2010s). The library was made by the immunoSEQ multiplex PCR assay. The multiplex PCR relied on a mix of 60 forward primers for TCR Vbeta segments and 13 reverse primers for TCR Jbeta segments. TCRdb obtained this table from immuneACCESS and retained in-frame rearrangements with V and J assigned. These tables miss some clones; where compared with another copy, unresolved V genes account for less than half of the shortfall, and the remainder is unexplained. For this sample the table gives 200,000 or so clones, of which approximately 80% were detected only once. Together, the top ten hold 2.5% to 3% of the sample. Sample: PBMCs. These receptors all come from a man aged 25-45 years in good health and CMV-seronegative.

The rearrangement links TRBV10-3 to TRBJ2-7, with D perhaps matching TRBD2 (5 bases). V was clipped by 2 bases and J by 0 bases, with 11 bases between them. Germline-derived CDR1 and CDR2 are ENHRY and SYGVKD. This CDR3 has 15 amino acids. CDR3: CAISELAGSSYEQYF. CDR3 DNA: TGTGCCATCAGTGAGCTAGCCGGAAGCTCCTACGAGCAGTACTTC.

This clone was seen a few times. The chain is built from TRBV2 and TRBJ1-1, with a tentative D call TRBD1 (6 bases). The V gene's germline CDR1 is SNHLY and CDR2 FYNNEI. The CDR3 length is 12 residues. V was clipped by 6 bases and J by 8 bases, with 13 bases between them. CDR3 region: CASSARTAEAFF. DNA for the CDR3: TGTGCCAGCAGCGCCCGGACAGCGGAAGCTTTCTTT.

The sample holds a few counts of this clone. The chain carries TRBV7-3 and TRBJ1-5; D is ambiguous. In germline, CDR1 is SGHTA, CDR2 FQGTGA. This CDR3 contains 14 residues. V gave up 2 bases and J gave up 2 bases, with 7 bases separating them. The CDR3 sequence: CASSLGQGNQPQHF. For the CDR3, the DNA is TGTGCCAGCAGCTTAGGGCAGGGCAATCAGCCCCAGCATTTT.

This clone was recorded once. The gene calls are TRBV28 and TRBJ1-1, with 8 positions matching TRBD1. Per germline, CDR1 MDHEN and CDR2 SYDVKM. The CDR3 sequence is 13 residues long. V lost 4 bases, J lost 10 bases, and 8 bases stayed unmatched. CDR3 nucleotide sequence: TGTGCCAGCAGTTCCGGGACAGGCTGGTTAGCTTTCTTT. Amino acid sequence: CASSSGTGWLAFF. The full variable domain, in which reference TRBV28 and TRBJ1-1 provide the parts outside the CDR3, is DVKVTQSSRYLVKRTGEKVFLECVQDMDHENMFWYRQDPGLGLRLIYFSYDVKMKEKGDIPEGYSVSREKKERFSLILESASTNQTSMYLCASSSGTGWLAFFGQGTRLTVV.

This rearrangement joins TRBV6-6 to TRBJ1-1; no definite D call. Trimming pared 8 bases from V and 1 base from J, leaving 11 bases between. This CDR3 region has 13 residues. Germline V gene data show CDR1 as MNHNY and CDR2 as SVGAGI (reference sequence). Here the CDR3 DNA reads TGTGCCAGCGGCATCGGAGGGAACACTGAAGCTTTCTTT. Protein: CASGIGGNTEAFF.

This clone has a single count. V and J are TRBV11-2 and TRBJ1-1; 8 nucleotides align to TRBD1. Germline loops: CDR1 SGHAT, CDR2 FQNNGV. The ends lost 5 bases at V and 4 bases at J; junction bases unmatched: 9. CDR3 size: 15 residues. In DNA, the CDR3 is TGTGCCAGCAGCCCCTGGACAGGGCGGTCCACTGAAGCTTTCTTT. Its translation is CASSPWTGRSTEAFF.

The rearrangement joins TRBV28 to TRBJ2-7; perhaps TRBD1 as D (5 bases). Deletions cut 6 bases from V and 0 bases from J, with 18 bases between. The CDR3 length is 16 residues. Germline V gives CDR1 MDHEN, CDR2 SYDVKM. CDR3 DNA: TGTGCCAGCAGCATACAGGCAACACAGAGCTCCTACGAGCAGTACTTC. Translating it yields CASSIQATQSSYEQYF. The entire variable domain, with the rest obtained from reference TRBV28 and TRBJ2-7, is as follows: DVKVTQSSRYLVKRTGEKVFLECVQDMDHENMFWYRQDPGLGLRLIYFSYDVKMKEKGDIPEGYSVSREKKERFSLILESASTNQTSMYLCASSIQATQSSYEQYFGPGTRLTVT.

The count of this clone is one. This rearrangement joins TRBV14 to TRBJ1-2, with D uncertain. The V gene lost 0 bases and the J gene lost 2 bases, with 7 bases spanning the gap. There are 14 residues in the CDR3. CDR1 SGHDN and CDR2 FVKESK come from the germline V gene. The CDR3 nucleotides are TGTGCCAGCAGCCAAGATCCGGGGAACTATGGCTACACCTTC. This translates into CASSQDPGNYGYTF.

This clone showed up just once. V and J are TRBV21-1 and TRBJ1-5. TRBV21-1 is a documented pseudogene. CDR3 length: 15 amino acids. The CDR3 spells CASSKTAEPNQPQHF. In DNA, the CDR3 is TGTGCCAGCAGCAAAACAGCGGAGCCTAATCAGCCCCAGCATTTT.

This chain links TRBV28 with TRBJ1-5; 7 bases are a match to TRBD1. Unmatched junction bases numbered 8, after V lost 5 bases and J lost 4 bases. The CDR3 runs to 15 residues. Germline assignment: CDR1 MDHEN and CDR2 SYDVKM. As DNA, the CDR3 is TGTGCCAGCAGTCTCCCTACAGGGGTTAATCAGCCCCAGCATTTT. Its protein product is CASSLPTGVNQPQHF.